This entry lists 28 T cell receptor beta chains sequenced from one sample in a study of CD8+CD57+ T cells in acquired aplastic anemia. In patients chosen for sequencing, flow cytometry had shown CD8+CD57+ cell expansion. Using genomic DNA as the template, TCR beta VDJ and CDR3 profiling was carried out. One entry per CDR3 protein results from TCRdb running MiXCR on the reads. The table has around 430,000 distinct CDR3 sequences, 25% to 40% seen once; the top ten hold roughly 0.89%. The sequencing sample was made of sorted CD4+, CD8+, or CD8+CD57+ T cells (not recorded which) from PBMCs. These receptors were taken from a human donor with aplastic anemia.

The sample holds a few counts of this clonotype. This chain links TRBV4-2 with TRBJ2-3; no reliable D call. V was trimmed by 6 bases and J by 10 bases, leaving 20 bases between them. The CDR3 has 14 amino acids. Germline assignment: CDR1 LGHNA and CDR2 YNFKEQ. The DNA of the CDR3 is TGTGCCAGCAGTCAATTAGGAGTGGGATCGGCGCAGTATTTT. Translated: CASSQLGVGSAQYF.

This chain connects TRBV9 to TRBJ2-3; TRBD2 matches at 12 bases. This CDR3 has 15 residues. The V gene's germline CDR1 is SGDLS and CDR2 YYNGEE. J was trimmed by 6 bases and V by 4 bases; bases with no gene match: 6. The CDR3 protein is CASSSGTSGWDTQYF. The DNA of the CDR3 is TGTGCCAGCAGCTCCGGGACTAGCGGGTGGGATACGCAGTATTTT.

This clonotype was observed many times. J is TRBJ1-6 and V is TRBV19; 10 positions match TRBD1. Trimming at V came to 5 bases and at J to 9 bases, leaving 7 bases not matched to a gene. The germline CDR1 and CDR2 sequences are LNHDA and SQIVND (reference sequence). This CDR3 comprises 15 residues. The CDR3 loop is CASSPRDRGTSPLHF. For the CDR3, the DNA is TGTGCCAGTAGTCCCCGGGACAGGGGAACTTCACCCCTCCACTTT. The whole variable domain, remainder taken from reference TRBV19 and TRBJ1-6, is DGGITQSPKYLFRKEGQNVTLSCEQNLNHDAMYWYRQDPGQGLRLIYYSQIVNDFQKGDIAEGYSVSREKKESFPLTVTSAQKNPTAFYLCASSPRDRGTSPLHFGNGTRLTVT.

This clonotype was observed a single time. The V and J genes are TRBV12-3 or TRBV12-4 and TRBJ2-7, with D maybe TRBD1 (6 bases). The assigned J gene may be wrong: the sequence end matches TRBJ2-1 better. The CDR3 is 14 amino acids. The CDR3 region has the DNA TGTGCCAGCAGCGGGACAAGAGGGTACAATGAGCAGTTCTTC. It yields the protein CASSGTRGYNEQFF.

This clonotype was seen a single time. The rearrangement links TRBV2 to TRBJ2-5, with 10 bases that match TRBD1. Per the germline V gene, CDR1 is SNHLY and CDR2 is FYNNEI. With 5 bases clipped from V and 5 bases from J, the junction kept 8 bases outside the gene matches. The length of the CDR3 is 15 residues. The CDR3 DNA reads TGTGCCAGCAGTTCCGGGACAGGGGTGCGGGAGACCCAGTACTTC. This gives the protein CASSSGTGVRETQYF.

This clonotype was found many times. The V call is TRBV11-2, the J call TRBJ1-6; a weak D match, TRBD1 (5 bases). V lost 5 bases and J 2 bases, leaving 13 bases between the germline ends. In germline, CDR1 is SGHAT, CDR2 FQNNGV. This CDR3 region has 16 residues. CDR3 loop: CASSPGGGAYNSPLHF. DNA of the CDR3: TGTGCCAGCAGCCCTGGGGGGGGGGCCTATAATTCACCCCTCCACTTT.

In this sample, this clonotype turned up a few times. V is TRBV2 and J is TRBJ1-6; no clear D gene. Germline V gene lookup returns CDR1 SNHLY and CDR2 FYNNEI. V lost 5 bases, J lost 7 bases, and 15 bases lay in between. The CDR3 consists of 15 residues. This CDR3 is CASSSSPNSNSPLHF. The CDR3 DNA is TGTGCCAGCAGTTCCTCACCAAACAGCAATTCACCCCTCCACTTT.

This chain connects TRBV2 to TRBJ1-6; 9 bases agree with TRBD1. CDR3 length: 20 amino acids. V was clipped by 0 bases and J by 0 bases; unmatched bases: 9. Per germline, CDR1 SNHLY and CDR2 FYNNEI. CDR3 in DNA: TGTGCCAGCAGTGAAGCGCCCCCCGGGACAGGGAGCTCCTATAATTCACCCCTCCACTTT. Its protein product is CASSEAPPGTGSSYNSPLHF.

In this sample, this clonotype turned up many times. The conserved phenylalanine or tryptophan normally closing the CDR3 is absent here, so this likely arose from a read error. Because the CDR3's place on the DNA is in doubt, the DNA is left out and the CDR3 is given as listed by TCRdb. The chain combines TRBV20-1 with TRBJ2-7; TRBD1, the D gene given by the table, was not confirmed from the DNA. The CDR3 spans 13 residues, counting both ends. Germline CDR1 is DFQATT and CDR2 is SNEGSKA (reference sequence). The CDR3 reads CSARRVAGQESSL.

The gene calls are TRBV18 and TRBJ2-7; TRBD2 matches 10 bases. This CDR3 comprises 16 residues. Germline CDR1 reads KGHSH; CDR2 reads LQKENI. The V segment lost 2 bases and the J segment 2 bases; nucleotides outside the gene matches: 6. The CDR3 is CASSPARTSGTYEQYF. Written as DNA, the CDR3 is TGTGCCAGCTCACCAGCCCGGACTAGCGGAACCTACGAGCAGTACTTC.

This clonotype was seen many times. The chain joins TRBV7-9 to TRBJ1-5, with 10 bases aligning to TRBD1. The germline gives CDR1 SEHNR, CDR2 FQNEAQ (reference sequence). The length of the CDR3 is 14 residues. The V segment lost 5 bases and the J segment 5 bases; nucleotides outside the gene matches: 3. CDR3 nucleotide sequence: TGTGCCAGCAGCCGGACAGGGGGTGATCAGCCCCAGCATTTT. It yields the protein CASSRTGGDQPQHF.

The J gene is TRBJ2-1, the V gene TRBV25-1; D is unresolved. The CDR3 runs to 13 residues. CDR1 and CDR2 from the germline V gene are MGHDK and SYGVNS. Between the trimmed V and J ends, which lost 4 bases and 6 bases, there was a span of 10 bases. The DNA for the CDR3 is TGTGCCAGCAGTGGGATTAGCCTCAATGAGCAGTTCTTC. Its translation is CASSGISLNEQFF.

The chain carries TRBV7-6 and TRBJ2-5, with D hard to call. The CDR3 extends over 11 amino acids. Germline V lookup: CDR1 SGHVS, CDR2 FNYEAQ. The V gene lost 1 base and the J gene lost 9 bases, with 6 bases spanning the gap. CDR3 protein: CASSLVDAQYF. The CDR3 region has the DNA TGTGCCAGCAGCTTAGTCGACGCCCAGTACTTC.

The chain is built from TRBV6-5 and TRBJ2-4; D not certain. Trimming shortened V by 4 bases and J by 8 bases, and 12 bases separated the two germline ends. The CDR3 loop spans 13 amino acids. Germline assignment: CDR1 MNHEY and CDR2 SVGAGI. The CDR3 is CASSLGNRDIQYF. The CDR3 DNA follows: TGTGCCAGCAGTTTGGGGAACCGAGACATTCAGTACTTC.

This clonotype was recorded a few times. The chain joins TRBV19 to TRBJ2-1; perhaps TRBD2 as D (6 bases). Germline lookup yields CDR1 LNHDA and CDR2 SQIVND (reference sequence). CDR3 length: 17 residues. Between the trimmed V and J ends, which lost 5 bases and 8 bases, there was a span of 25 bases. CDR3 sequence (DNA): TGTGCCAGTAGTCTTTTGTATCGGGACTCGTACGATCATGAGCAGTTCTTC. The encoded protein is CASSLLYRDSYDHEQFF.

The chain combines TRBV4-1 with TRBJ2-3, with 7 bases that match TRBD2. CDR1 MGHRA and CDR2 YSYEKL come from the germline V gene. Unmatched junction bases numbered 3, after V lost 4 bases and J lost 5 bases. The CDR3 contains 13 residues. The CDR3 region has the DNA TGCGCCAGCAGCCGGGGGGGGGAAGATACGCAGTATTTT. Its translation is CASSRGGEDTQYF.

There are many counts of this clonotype. This chain joins TRBV5-1 and TRBJ1-3; the D is unclear. The CDR3 length is 14 residues. The germline V gene has CDR1 SGHRS and CDR2 YFSETQ. Trimming took 0 bases from V and 4 from J, leaving 8 bases between them. The DNA for the CDR3 is TGCGCCAGCAGCTTGGACGGGTTAGGAAACACCATATATTTT. This sequence encodes CASSLDGLGNTIYF.

This clonotype appeared many times. This rearrangement joins TRBV19 to TRBJ2-5, with 13 nucleotides matching TRBD2. J gave up 5 bases and V 8 bases, and 5 bases lay outside the gene matches. Germline CDR1 LNHDA, CDR2 SQIVND (reference sequence). There are 14 residues in the CDR3. The CDR3 bases are TGTGCCAGTGGACTAGCGGGAGCGAAGGAGACCCAGTACTTC. The encoded protein is CASGLAGAKETQYF.

This clonotype was counted at least ten times. The chain uses TRBV7-2 and TRBJ2-7, with D unresolved. The germline V gene has CDR1 SGHTA and CDR2 FQGNSA. The CDR3 consists of 14 residues. Deletions cut 3 bases from V and 2 bases from J, with 11 bases between. CDR3 amino acids: CASSFLTRAYEQYF. The CDR3 bases are TGTGCCAGCAGCTTCCTGACACGGGCCTACGAGCAGTACTTC.

The chain recombines TRBV30 with TRBJ2-7, with a possible D match to TRBD2 (5 bases). Trimming removed 0 bases from V and 9 bases from J, with 9 bases in between. This CDR3 has 11 amino acids. Per the germline V gene, CDR1 is GTSNPN and CDR2 is SVGIG (reference sequence). For the CDR3, the DNA is TGTGCCTGGAGTGTACAAGAGGGGCAGTACTTC. As protein: CAWSVQEGQYF.

In regard to this clonotype: One base away lies a much larger clone, so this may be a sequencing read error. The V call is TRBV19, the J call TRBJ2-5; 12 nucleotides line up with TRBD1. The better agreement between TRBJ2-1 and the DNA end casts doubt on the J call. CDR3 length equals 15 residues. Germline CDR1 is LNHDA and CDR2 is SQIVND (reference sequence). CDR3 DNA sequence: TGTGCCAGTAGTATATACGGGACAGGGGGCAACGAGCAGTTCTTC. Its protein is CASSIYGTGGNEQFF.

This clonotype was found many times. The gene calls are TRBV2 and TRBJ1-5, with 9 nucleotides matching TRBD1. The germline CDR1 and CDR2 sequences are SNHLY and FYNNEI. The CDR3 consists of 15 residues. V dropped 6 bases and J dropped 0; count of bases not matched to a gene: 3. DNA of the CDR3: TGTGCCAGCAGGGGGACAGGGTATAGCAATCAGCCCCAGCATTTT. This codes for CASRGTGYSNQPQHF.

The V call is TRBV24-1, the J call TRBJ2-1; D may correspond to TRBD1 or TRBD2 (6 bases each). This CDR3 comprises 16 residues. From germline, CDR1 is KGHDR and CDR2 SFDVKD. Trimming removed 10 bases at V and 10 bases at J, with 28 bases between. CDR3 loop: CATQEPAIGGGSEQFF. The CDR3, as DNA: TGTGCCACACAGGAACCCGCTATCGGGGGCGGCAGCGAGCAGTTCTTC.

This clonotype was seen a few times. V and J are TRBV20-1 and TRBJ2-3; D is possibly TRBD2 (6 bases). The V gene's germline CDR1 is DFQATT and CDR2 SNEGSKA (reference sequence). V was cut by 4 bases and J by 1 base, with 18 bases left in between. The CDR3 length is 16 residues. Here the CDR3 DNA reads TGCAGTGCTATCCTTGTGGAGGGGAGTCGCACAGATACGCAGTATTTT. Translation gives CSAILVEGSRTDTQYF.

The chain uses TRBV5-1 and TRBJ1-3; a possible D gene is TRBD1 (6 bases). The germline V gene has CDR1 SGHRS and CDR2 YFSETQ. The CDR3 length is 17 residues. The V end was cut by 0 bases, the J end by 2 bases, with 15 bases between. CDR3: CASSLVTGSGAGNTIYF. CDR3 DNA sequence: TGCGCCAGCAGCTTGGTCACAGGGAGTGGCGCTGGAAACACCATATATTTT. Supplemented by reference TRBV5-1 and TRBJ1-3, the full variable domain reads KAGVTQTPRYLIKTRGQQVTLSCSPISGHRSVSWYQQTPGQGLQFLFEYFSETQRNKGNFPGRFSGRQFSNSRSEMNVSTLELGDSALYLCASSLVTGSGAGNTIYFGEGSWLTVV.

Ten or more counts support this clonotype. This rearrangement joins TRBV20-1 to TRBJ1-6; 9 nucleotides match TRBD1. CDR1 and CDR2 (germline): DFQATT, SNEGSKA (reference sequence). Losses at the gene ends were 3 bases for V and 7 bases for J; bases not matched to a gene: 7. This CDR3 is built from 15 residues. The CDR3 region is CSARGGTGSNSPLHF. The CDR3 DNA reads TGCAGTGCTAGGGGTGGGACAGGGAGCAATTCACCCCTCCACTTT.

The rearrangement uses TRBV7-9 and TRBJ2-5, with D unclear. The CDR3 contains 12 residues. Per germline, CDR1 SEHNR and CDR2 FQNEAQ (reference sequence). V was pared by 4 bases and J by 11 bases, with 14 bases between. The CDR3 DNA reads as TGTGCCAGCAGCTCTCTAACCATGGCTCAGTACTTC. Its translation: CASSSLTMAQYF.

V is TRBV20-1 and J is TRBJ2-1; 9 nucleotides align to TRBD2. V was pared by 6 bases and J by 5 bases, with 5 bases of the junction left unmatched. CDR1 DFQATT and CDR2 SNEGSKA come from the germline V gene (reference sequence). The CDR3 covers 13 residues. In DNA form, the CDR3 reads TGCAGTGCCTCGGGACTAGCCAACAATGAGCAGTTCTTC. It translates to CSASGLANNEQFF.